By frequency in the sample, the clone carrying this T cell receptor (beta chain) is medium-sized. Its antigen remains unidentified. The study sequenced cultured CD4+ T cell DNA using the Oncomine TCR Beta short-read assay. Using its own MiXCR run on the PCR reads, TCRdb lists one record per CDR3 protein. The repertoire holds around 12,000 distinct CDR3 sequences, with 53% as singletons. The data are from a study of vaccination and CD4 T cells after COVID-19. About the research overall: From HCoV-229E, HCoV-OC43, HCoV-NL63 and SARS-CoV-2, overlapping spike peptides were used to stimulate the cells. Points from the study as a whole: Convalescent patients had a median approximately 86% of reactive clones appearing only post-vaccination.

This CDR3 spans 14 amino acids. V lost 1 base, J lost 8 bases, and 12 bases lay in between. Germline lookup yields CDR1 SGHDN and CDR2 FVKESK. Treatment specified: roughly ten-day PBMC culture with coronavirus spike peptide pools or control peptides (ViraFEST assay). Positive tests by PCR, dated March to December 2020, predated US Alpha, Beta and Delta variants. Half-medium changes with fresh IL-2 medium occurred on days 3 and 7. V usage is TRBV14 and J usage is TRBJ2-1; D gene ambiguous. This sequence was found in a human donor who had recovered from COVID-19. Sequences were obtained from CD4+ T cells from blood, cultured in vitro. This chain's CDR3 is CASSQASTKYEQFF. Here the CDR3 DNA reads TGTGCCAGCAGCCAAGCTAGTACGAAGTATGAGCAGTTCTTC.